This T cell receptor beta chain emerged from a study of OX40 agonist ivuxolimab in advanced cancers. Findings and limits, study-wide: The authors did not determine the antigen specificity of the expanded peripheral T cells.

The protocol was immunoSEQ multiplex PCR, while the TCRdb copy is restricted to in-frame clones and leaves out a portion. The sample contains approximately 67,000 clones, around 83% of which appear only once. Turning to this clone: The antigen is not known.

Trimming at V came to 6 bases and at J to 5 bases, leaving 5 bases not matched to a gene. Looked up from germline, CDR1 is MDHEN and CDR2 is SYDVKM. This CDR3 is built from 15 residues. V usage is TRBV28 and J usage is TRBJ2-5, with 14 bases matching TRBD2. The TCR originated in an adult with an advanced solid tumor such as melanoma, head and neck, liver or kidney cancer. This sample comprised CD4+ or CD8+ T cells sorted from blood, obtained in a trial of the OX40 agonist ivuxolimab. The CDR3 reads CASRLGLAGAETQYF. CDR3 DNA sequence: TGTGCCAGCAGACTGGGACTAGCGGGAGCCGAGACCCAGTACTTC.